This TCR beta chain emerged from a study of human T cells and chemical hapten exposure (dated by TCRdb to the early 2020s). The study in broad terms: For sensitization, 2% DPC in acetone was applied to a roughly 2 cm by roughly 2 cm area of upper inner arm skin. About 29 alopecia patients gave blood for TCR sequencing at one to four time points (pre-sensitization, 2, 6 and 24 weeks). Libraries were pooled for sequencing, and per-sample TCR yields varied mainly because of small differences in library volumes within the pool. In alopecia patients, the study followed how the peripheral blood TCR repertoire changed in vivo over primary and secondary sensitization to diphenylcyclopropenone (DPC), a hapten. The mostly female patient cohort included alopecia areata with under or over 50% scalp involvement, alopecia totalis and alopecia universalis. Blood samples were taken from patients before sensitization (week 0) and then at 2, 6 and about 24 weeks after DPC sensitization. Patch testing on the upper back used Finn chambers containing 0.01% DPC, with scoring done after 6 days according to International Contact Dermatitis Research Group standards. Throughout the approximately 24-week study period, patients were also given weekly therapeutic DPC doses on the scalp.

This clonotype was seen a handful of times. Its antigen is still unknown. Nothing much larger sits one base from this clone, and base qualities are not available. The meaning of the sample's time point label: patch test 1, 2 weeks after DPC sensitization. This sample's treatment or condition label indicates: therapeutic diphenylcyclopropenone sensitization with weekly scalp DPC. At each patch-test visit, blood was drawn before the patch test was applied. To be eligible, patients had to be aged 18 to 70, diagnosed with alopecia and judged suitable for DPC therapy, while pregnant patients were excluded. Total RNA was extracted from unfractionated whole blood collected in Tempus Blood RNA tubes. What the study reported, not specific to this receptor: The number of TCRs above 1 in 1000 frequency did not change with DPC sensitization; there was no evidence of global repertoire structure alterations. All patients had alopecia, a presumed autoimmune disease, so their immune response might differ from that of healthy individuals. Expanded TCRs formed significantly more large CDR3 similarity clusters than pre-sensitization or healthy control sets, consistent with antigen-driven responses. The number of PT1 expanded TCRs positively correlated with patch test score, significant at thresholds 8, 16 and 32 but not 4. Repeated subsampling changed both the strength of the expansion versus patch-test correlation and the threshold at which that correlation became significant.

The method was RACE. Data came from a NextSeq 500. During library preparation, unique molecular identifiers were attached to individual cDNA molecules so that TCRs could be counted in a quantitative, reproducible way. For every blood RNA sample, sequencing covered both the TCR alpha and TCR beta chains. Per the authors' processing: A median of about 100,000 TCRs per sample was observed, with a range of about 23,224 to 700,000. V, J and CDR3 annotation of the TCR reads was performed with the Decombinator software suite. For PS versus PT1 abundance plots, all samples were subsampled to the same number of TCRs (28,000). TCRs were defined as expanded if absent before sensitization and observed at least eight times at the 2-week time point. TCRdb cleaned the public reads at Q25 with fastp, built clones with MiXCR and kept in-frame beta chains. Entries that share a CDR3 protein sequence are merged under the most common genes and DNA. The V and J calls shown here were made by TCRdb, not taken from the authors' results. This sample has 150,000 to 200,000 distinct CDR3 sequences in its table, and 13% to 15% of those were observed once. 1.5% to 2% of the sample lies in the top ten.

The CDR3 measures 13 amino acids from cysteine to phenylalanine. The retained sequence is limited to the CDR3, 39 bases, with the frame set at the first base. At the junction V is shortened by 4 bases and J by 7 bases; bases outside the gene matches: 5. Looking up the germline V gene yields CDR1 SQVTM and CDR2 ANQGSEA. The source is a woman in her 30s with alopecia areata. Some clones in this sample may be carry-over from other donors' samples. The chain links TRBV29-1 with TRBJ2-2, and 8 junctional nucleotides match TRBD1. The starting material was whole blood, obtained in connection with sensitization to the hapten diphenylcyclopropenone (DPC). The CDR3 loop reads CSVAGQANGELFF. The nucleotide sequence is given as TGCAGCGTTGCGGGACAGGCCAACGGGGAGCTGTTTTTT.